This TCR beta chain was found in a study of T cells in Graves' hyperthyroidism and ophthalmopathy. Study-wide results and limits: In the analysis, a 13 V-J model separated ophthalmopathy from stable hyperthyroidism.

Amplification targeted TCR beta CDR3 regions from RNA transcripts. During a first-round RT-PCR of the TCR CDR3, the HTBI primer set was used. TCRdb reprocessed the multiplex PCR reads with MiXCR, giving one entry per CDR3 protein. Among around 620,000 distinct CDR3 sequences listed, around 45% were seen once. Looked up from germline, CDR1 is MNHNS and CDR2 is SASEGT. Between the trimmed V and J ends, which lost 8 bases and 2 bases, there was a span of 18 bases. The CDR3 is 16 amino acids. This clonotype was found many times. Its antigen is not identified. Sequencing input: peripheral blood or thyroid tissue (not recorded which). The genes are TRBV6-1 and TRBJ2-2; possibly TRBD1 for D (6 bases). The receptor comes from an adult woman with Graves' disease, either hyperthyroidism or ophthalmopathy (not recorded which). CDR3 sequence reads: CASGRDTRRNTGELFF. Written as DNA, the CDR3 is TGTGCCAGCGGAAGGGACACCCGTCGAAACACCGGGGAGCTGTTTTTT.